These T cell receptor beta chains were read from a single sample in a study of cytomegalovirus exposure and HLA in healthy donors. The protocol was immunoSEQ multiplex PCR, while the TCRdb copy is restricted to in-frame clones and leaves out a portion. The table records tens of thousands of clones, approximately 63% of them present only once. Sequencing was carried out using PBMCs. The receptor source for this set is a woman aged 25 to 39 in good health and CMV-seronegative. CDR3s include the opening cysteine and the closing phenylalanine or tryptophan. D genes are given only for firm matches. Expanded clones get a size class; other rows say once, few or many, or leave the size out.

v_gene	d_gene	len	j_gene	abundance	CDR3nt	CDR3aa
TRBV6-6	-	14	TRBJ2-1	-	TGTGCCAGCAGTTACGAGGAGGGCGCTGGGGAGCAGTTCTTC	CASSYEEGAGEQFF
TRBV5-1	TRBD1	15	TRBJ1-1	-	TGCGCCAGCAGCTGGGAGGACAGGGCGAACACTGAAGCTTTCTTT	CASSWEDRANTEAFF
TRBV19	-	14	TRBJ1-5	-	TGTGCCAGTAGTATACTATTGGGCAATCAGCCCCAGCATTTT	CASSILLGNQPQHF
TRBV5-1	TRBD2	16	TRBJ2-3	-	TGCGCCAGCAGCTTGGACCAAGGACTAGCCACAGATACGCAGTATTTT	CASSLDQGLATDTQYF
TRBV28	TRBD1	16	TRBJ2-7	few	TGTGCCAGCAGTATTAGCGATCAGGGGGCTGCCAACGAGCAGTACTTC	CASSISDQGAANEQYF
TRBV7-8	-	13	TRBJ2-7	-	TGTGCCAGCAGCTCGGACAGAGGCTACGAGCAGTACTTC	CASSSDRGYEQYF
TRBV7-2	-	15	TRBJ2-5	-	TGTGCCAGCAGCTTAACTGTTGGGGGAGGAGAGACCCAGTACTTC	CASSLTVGGGETQYF
TRBV11-2	TRBD2	16	TRBJ2-3	few	TGTGCCAGCAGCCGGACTAGCGGGGGGGACACAGATACGCAGTATTTT	CASSRTSGGDTDTQYF
TRBV2	-	13	TRBJ1-4	-	TGTGCCAGCAGTGAGAGGGAAAGAGAAAAACTGTTTTTT	CASSEREREKLFF
TRBV5-1	-	15	TRBJ1-5	-	TGCGCCAGCAGCTTGGAAGGGGGAAGCAATCAGCCCCAGCATTTT	CASSLEGGSNQPQHF
TRBV4-3	-	12	TRBJ1-2	-	TGCGCCAGCAGCCAGGGCCACTATGGCTACACCTTC	CASSQGHYGYTF
TRBV4-1	-	14	TRBJ2-3	-	TGCGCCAGCAGCCAAGGACAGGACACAGATACGCAGTATTTT	CASSQGQDTDTQYF
TRBV11-2	TRBD1	14	TRBJ2-7	-	TGTGCCAGCAGCTTGAATCAGGGGGCAACCGAGCAGTACTTC	CASSLNQGATEQYF
TRBV27	TRBD1	15	TRBJ2-5	-	TGTGCCAGCAGTACCCCCGACAGGGCTGGCGAGACCCAGTACTTC	CASSTPDRAGETQYF
TRBV7-6	TRBD1	14	TRBJ2-2	-	TGTGCCAGCCGGCAGGGGGCCGACACCGGGGAGCTGTTTTTT	CASRQGADTGELFF
TRBV11-1	-	13	TRBJ1-1	-	TGTGCCAGCAGCTTAGCGACTTATACTGAAGCTTTCTTT	CASSLATYTEAFF
TRBV6-1	-	16	TRBJ2-7	-	TGTGCCAGCAGTGAAGCCGGACAGGCCGGGGGTTACGAGCAGTACTTC	CASSEAGQAGGYEQYF
TRBV29-1	TRBD2	14	TRBJ2-3	-	TGCAGCGTTTCCTCTAGCGGAGCCACAGATACGCAGTATTTT	CSVSSSGATDTQYF